The present T cell receptor beta chain was sequenced within a study of T-cell reconstitution after alpha-beta-depleted transplantation in children. Study observations and caveats: Several hundred expanded graft clones reportedly were the source of alpha-beta T cells about two months after transplant. From newly produced T cells came most of the T-cell counts and diversity one year after transplant. Some patients showed high day-60 TCRbeta diversity, which derived from surviving recipient T cells and thymic progenitors.

As for this clonotype: Its cognate antigen is unknown. This may come from a read error, since a much larger clone is one base off.

Library preparation (for TCRbeta) was performed with unique molecular identifiers. One entry per CDR3 protein, called by TCRdb with MiXCR from the PCR reads. The table has about 170,000 distinct CDR3 sequences, 11% seen once. Germline-derived CDR1 and CDR2 are DFQATT and SNEGSKA (reference sequence). The CDR3 loop spans 10 amino acids. Trimming removed 1 base at V and 6 bases at J, with 3 bases between. The source is a boy younger than 10 with acute myeloid leukemia, due to receive a stem cell transplant. The material was PBMCs, obtained before TCRalphabeta/CD19-depleted stem cell transplant. The chain has TRBV20-1 and TRBJ2-5; D is ambiguous. For the CDR3, the DNA is TGCAGTGCTAGAGTCCAGACCCAGTACTTC. Residues: CSARVQTQYF.